Below, one TCR beta chain is given with its context. Which antigen it targets is not known. It has no much larger one-base neighbor in the sample; base qualities were not kept. The sample belongs to a study of T cell changes during pregnancy in multiple sclerosis (dated by TCRdb to about 2019). As for the study more broadly: Changes in the T cell repertoire over the course of pregnancy were examined in this study in women with multiple sclerosis.

The library was built by means of the immunoSEQ multiplex PCR assay. TCRdb carries this immuneACCESS record with in-frame sequences only. Its versions omit some clonotypes, under half of them owing to an unresolved V gene in the studies checked, with the rest unexplained. The sample table holds more than 35,000 clones, of which 70% to 90% were seen once. About 0.5% of the sample is in the top ten clones. V has 1 base trimmed and J has 3 bases trimmed; junction bases matching no gene number 4. There are 16 amino acids in the CDR3, from cysteine to phenylalanine inclusive. Solely the CDR3 DNA is kept, with 48 bases framed from the first base. In the germline V gene, CDR1 corresponds to MDHEN and CDR2 to SYDVKM.

The rearrangement joined TRBV28 to TRBJ1-3; 9 central nucleotides agree with TRBD1. The sample was CD4+ T cells from peripheral blood mononuclear cells, taken in the first trimester of pregnancy. The source is a female donor with multiple sclerosis, enrolled in a pregnancy study. DNA sequence: TGTGCCAGCAGTTTATCCGACAGGGGGGGTGGAAACACCATATATTTT. It translates to CASSLSDRGGGNTIYF.